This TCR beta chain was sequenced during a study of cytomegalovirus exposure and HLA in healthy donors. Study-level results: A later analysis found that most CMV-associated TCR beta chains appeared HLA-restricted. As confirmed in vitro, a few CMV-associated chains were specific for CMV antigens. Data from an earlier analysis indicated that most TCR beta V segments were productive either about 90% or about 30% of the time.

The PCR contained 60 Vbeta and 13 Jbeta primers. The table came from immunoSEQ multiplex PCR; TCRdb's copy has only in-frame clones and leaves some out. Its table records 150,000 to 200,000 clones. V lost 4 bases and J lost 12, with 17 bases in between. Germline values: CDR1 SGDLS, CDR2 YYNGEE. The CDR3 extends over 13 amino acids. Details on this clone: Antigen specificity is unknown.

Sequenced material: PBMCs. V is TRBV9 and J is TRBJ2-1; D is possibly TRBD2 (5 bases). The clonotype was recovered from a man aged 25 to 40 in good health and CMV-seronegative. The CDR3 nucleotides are TGTGCCAGCAGCAAAATTCATGAGGGTGGGCAGTTCTTC. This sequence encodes CASSKIHEGGQFF.